This T cell receptor (beta chain) was observed in a study of Ad26.COV2.S vaccination and SARS-CoV-2 variants. Produced via immunoSEQ multiplex PCR; TCRdb's table is partial and in-frame only. The sample lists a few hundred thousand clones, 90% occurring once. Treatment here: 15 to 20 received Ad26.COV2.S at low or high dose, single or two shots; five or six received placebo; per-sample allocation not given. After the first vaccine or placebo injection, samples were drawn on day 63. CDR1 is MNHEY, CDR2 SMNVEV, per germline (reference sequence). The CDR3 length is 13 residues. With 6 bases removed from V and 12 bases from J, the gap between germline ends came to 18 bases.

The sequenced sample was peripheral blood, obtained in a trial of Ad26.COV2.S vaccine versus placebo. The receptor was isolated from a person between 18 and 65 years old who received the Ad26.COV2.S COVID-19 vaccine or a placebo. The chain uses TRBV27 and TRBJ2-1, with D possibly matching TRBD2 (6 bases). The CDR3 sequence: CASRLGGRRGQFF. CDR3 coding DNA: TGTGCCAGCAGGCTCGGGGGTAGGAGAGGGCAGTTCTTC.